This T cell receptor (beta chain) is drawn from a study of blood T cell repertoires in COVID-19. About the study: Acute-phase and convalescent COVID-19 samples originated in the United States, Italy and Spain. In each case, the material was cDNA or gDNA derived from T cells, B-cell-depleted T cells, or PBMCs.

A few counts support this clone. The V and J ends lost 4 bases and 3 bases, in that order; junction bases with no gene match: 10. The CDR3 length is 16 residues. Germline CDR1 is SGHTA and CDR2 is FQGNSA. Authors' processing steps: For nucleated cells, counts were estimated from reference gene primer amplification. Sequencing used immunoSEQ multiplex PCR; TCRdb keeps in-frame clones, though not all of them. That table gives V, J and clone size, and the DNA gave D and trimming. The sample contains about 220,000 clones, approximately 78% of which appear only once. In Seattle, patients joined the study during active infection and were tracked longitudinally.

The TCR sequence derives from a woman aged 65 to 85 with COVID-19, enrolled during active disease. The gene calls are TRBV7-2 and TRBJ2-7; TRBD2 matches at 9 bases. The sequenced material came from peripheral blood. DNA for the CDR3: TGTGCCAGCAGCTATTTAAGCGGGAGGCAGAACTACGAGCAGTACTTC. Protein product: CASSYLSGRQNYEQYF.